Listed below are T cell receptor beta chains from one sample, sequenced in a study of T cell responses to AZD1222 COVID-19 vaccine. The assay was immunoSEQ multiplex PCR, and TCRdb's table has in-frame clones only and misses some. The top ten clones hold about 1.6% of a sample with roughly 160,000 clones, about nine tenths of them seen once. This sample comprised peripheral blood, obtained on day 0 of AZD1222 vaccination. These receptor sequences come from an adult in good health. Each CDR3 is given with its conserved first and last residue. A D gene is named only where the DNA matches it firmly. The size of a clone is reported for some rows only, either as once, few or many, or as a class for expanded clones.

V,D,size,J,CDR3,DNA
TRBV5-1,-,-,TRBJ2-3,CASSKSFTDTQYF,TGCGCCAGCAGCAAATCGTTCACAGATACGCAGTATTTT
TRBV7-2,-,-,TRBJ2-3,CASSLDRGDTQYF,TGTGCCAGCAGCTTAGATAGGGGAGATACGCAGTATTTT
TRBV19,-,-,TRBJ1-1,CASSPQGRRTEAFF,TGTGCCAGTAGTCCTCAGGGACGTCGGACTGAAGCTTTCTTT
TRBV2,-,-,TRBJ2-7,CASSVGGRYEQYF,TGTGCCAGCAGTGTCGGGGGCCGGTACGAGCAGTACTTC
TRBV7-9,TRBD1,-,TRBJ2-4,CASSLGPGGDIQYF,TGTGCCAGCAGCTTAGGTCCAGGGGGCGACATTCAGTACTTC
TRBV28,TRBD1,-,TRBJ1-1,CASSKTGEAFF,TGTGCCAGCAGCAAGACAGGGGAAGCTTTCTTT
TRBV5-1,TRBD1,-,TRBJ1-2,CASATSGTGTVYGYTF,TGCGCCAGCGCTACTAGTGGGACAGGGACCGTCTATGGCTACACCTTC
TRBV13,TRBD1,-,TRBJ2-2,CASILTGTGNTGELFF,TGTGCCAGCATCCTCACCGGGACAGGGAACACCGGGGAGCTGTTTTTT
TRBV7-6,-,-,TRBJ2-3,CASSPSLLAGGQKDTQYF,TGTGCCAGCAGCCCCAGTCTACTAGCAGGGGGGCAGAAGGATACGCAGTATTTT
TRBV28,-,-,TRBJ2-6,CASSSTGANVLTF,TGTGCCAGCAGTTCAACTGGGGCCAACGTCCTGACTTTC
TRBV28,TRBD1,-,TRBJ1-1,CASRGQGLTEAFF,TGTGCCAGCAGGGGACAGGGTCTAACTGAAGCTTTCTTT
TRBV3-1/TRBV3-2,-,-,TRBJ2-2,CASSVWETPPGELFF,TGTGCCAGCAGCGTATGGGAGACCCCTCCCGGGGAGCTGTTTTTT
TRBV5-1,-,-,TRBJ1-2,CASSLDAGAYGYTF,TGCGCCAGCAGCTTGGATGCGGGGGCGTATGGCTACACCTTC
TRBV28,-,-,TRBJ1-1,CASIGFRGEAFF,TGTGCCAGCATAGGTTTTCGGGGTGAAGCTTTCTTT
TRBV7-2,-,-,TRBJ2-7,CASSLSRVGEQYF,TGTGCCAGCAGCTTAAGCAGGGTAGGCGAGCAGTACTTC
TRBV7-3,TRBD1,-,TRBJ2-2,CASSLSTGGTGELFF,TGTGCCAGCAGCTTATCCACAGGGGGAACCGGGGAGCTGTTTTTT
TRBV18,-,-,TRBJ1-2,CASSPRTVNYGYTF,TGTGCCAGCTCACCGAGGACAGTCAACTATGGCTACACCTTC
TRBV5-1,TRBD1,-,TRBJ2-2,CASSLRSSRDSNTGELFF,TGCGCCAGCAGCTTGCGAAGTAGCCGGGACAGTAACACCGGGGAGCTGTTTTTT
TRBV19,TRBD1,-,TRBJ2-1,CASSKETGGSSEQFF,TGTGCCAGTAGTAAAGAGACAGGGGGTTCAAGTGAGCAGTTCTTC
TRBV5-1,-,-,TRBJ1-5,CASSFSGDQPQHF,TGCGCCAGCAGCTTTTCAGGGGACCAGCCCCAGCATTTT
TRBV11-2,-,-,TRBJ1-3,CASSGTTGLGNTIYF,TGTGCCAGCAGCGGAACAACAGGGCTCGGAAACACCATATATTTT
TRBV6-5,TRBD1,-,TRBJ1-5,CASSETGSEQPQHF,TGTGCCAGCAGCGAGACAGGGAGTGAGCAGCCCCAGCATTTT
TRBV28,TRBD1,-,TRBJ1-6,CASSLQGGNLHF,TGTGCCAGCAGTCTACAGGGGGGTAACCTCCACTTT
TRBV4-3,-,-,TRBJ1-2,CASSQARDREFLRYTF,TGCGCCAGCAGCCAAGCCCGAGACCGTGAATTTCTTCGCTACACCTTC
TRBV19,-,-,TRBJ1-3,CASSIVTDGNTIYF,TGTGCCAGTAGTATCGTTACGGACGGAAACACCATATATTTT
TRBV27,-,-,TRBJ1-2,CASSLSNLRTGYTF,TGTGCCAGCAGTTTATCGAACCTTCGTACGGGCTACACCTTC
TRBV7-9,TRBD1,-,TRBJ1-1,CASSLTGTEAFF,TGTGCCAGCAGCTTGACAGGGACCGAAGCTTTCTTT
TRBV11-3,TRBD2,-,TRBJ2-3,CASSSLSGANTDTQYF,TGTGCCAGCAGCTCGCTAAGCGGGGCAAACACAGATACGCAGTATTTT
TRBV5-8,TRBD1,-,TRBJ1-2,CASSLVVAGGSGYTF,TGTGCCAGCAGCTTGGTAGTAGCAGGGGGTAGCGGCTACACCTTC
TRBV6-5,TRBD1,-,TRBJ1-1,CASEGQGRTEAFF,TGTGCCAGCGAGGGACAGGGGCGAACTGAAGCTTTCTTT
TRBV6-1,-,many,TRBJ1-1,CASSEQLTEAFF,TGTGCCAGCAGTGAGCAACTCACTGAAGCTTTCTTT
TRBV6-4,-,-,TRBJ1-2,CASLGRKMNGYTF,TGTGCCAGCTTGGGTCGGAAAATGAATGGCTACACCTTC
TRBV9,-,-,TRBJ1-5,CASSEGGASDQPQHF,TGTGCCAGCAGCGAAGGAGGGGCGAGTGATCAGCCCCAGCATTTT
TRBV28,-,-,TRBJ1-2,CASMWRGFYGYTF,TGTGCCAGCATGTGGAGGGGATTCTATGGCTACACCTTC
TRBV7-9,-,many,TRBJ1-2,CASSLVGPGTVHWDGYTF,TGTGCCAGCAGCTTAGTCGGGCCAGGGACCGTCCATTGGGATGGCTACACCTTC
TRBV28,TRBD2,few,TRBJ2-3,CASSLPTPSGGYGTQYF,TGTGCCAGCAGTTTACCAACTCCTAGCGGGGGGTACGGTACGCAGTATTTT
TRBV19,TRBD1,-,TRBJ1-6,CASSIGSGTAFFPLHF,TGTGCCAGTAGTATAGGTTCCGGGACAGCCTTTTTCCCCCTCCACTTT
TRBV28,-,-,TRBJ1-2,CASRDVVGGYTF,TGTGCCAGCAGGGACGTCGTGGGTGGCTACACCTTC
TRBV5-5,TRBD1,-,TRBJ1-1,CASRNRGNTEAFF,TGTGCCAGCAGGAACAGGGGGAACACTGAAGCTTTCTTT
TRBV10-3,TRBD1,-,TRBJ1-6,CAISELGQTGAGSPLHF,TGTGCCATCAGTGAGTTAGGGCAAACAGGGGCTGGTTCACCCCTCCACTTT
TRBV9,TRBD1,-,TRBJ2-5,CASSVVGGQGARETQYF,TGTGCCAGCAGCGTAGTAGGGGGACAGGGGGCACGGGAGACCCAGTACTTC